The 18 T cell receptor beta chains in this list originate from one sample, sequenced in a study of Ad26.COV2.S vaccination and SARS-CoV-2 variants. Stated treatment: roughly 20 received Ad26.COV2.S at low or high dose, single or two shots; about five received placebo; per-sample allocation not given. All samples were drawn on day 63, counting from the first vaccine or placebo injection. The method was immunoSEQ multiplex PCR; TCRdb's version includes in-frame clones alone and lacks a portion of them. Of hundreds of thousands of clones detected, about 90% appear once; the ten largest clones hold less than 2%. Sample: peripheral blood, taken in a trial of Ad26.COV2.S vaccine versus placebo. Receptors were obtained from a person aged 18-60 years who received the Ad26.COV2.S COVID-19 vaccine or a placebo.

The V gene is TRBV25-1, the J gene TRBJ1-1, with D tentatively TRBD1 (6 bases). The V and J ends lost 2 bases and 5 bases respectively, with 12 bases between them. Germline V gene data show CDR1 as MGHDK and CDR2 as SYGVNS. The CDR3 sequence is 14 residues long. CDR3 DNA sequence: TGTGCCAGCAGTGAAACAGGGTTGAGAACTGAAGCTTTCTTT. Translated: CASSETGLRTEAFF.

The rearrangement joins TRBV9 to TRBJ2-5, with D unresolved. The CDR3 totals 13 residues. V was clipped by 4 bases and J by 5 bases, with 12 bases between them. Looked up from germline, CDR1 is SGDLS and CDR2 is YYNGEE. The CDR3 is CASSPTTGETQYF. The DNA for the CDR3 is TGTGCCAGCAGCCCCACGACCGGGGAGACCCAGTACTTC.

This rearrangement joins TRBV29-1 to TRBJ1-5, with D hard to call. Germline V gene data show CDR1 as SQVTM and CDR2 as ANQGSEA. Deletions cut 4 bases from V and 7 bases from J, with 11 bases between. The CDR3 is made up of 12 amino acids. CDR3 bases: TGCAGCGTTGGTGAGGGTAGGCAGCCCCAGCATTTT. The encoded protein is CSVGEGRQPQHF.

The chain employs TRBV7-2 and TRBJ1-6; no reliable D call. This CDR3 contains 15 residues. V was clipped by 1 base and J by 6 bases, with 10 bases between them. Germline CDR1 SGHTA, CDR2 FQGNSA. CDR3 sequence reads: CASSLEAFFNSPLHF. CDR3 DNA: TGTGCCAGCAGCTTAGAGGCGTTTTTTAATTCACCCCTCCACTTT.

V usage is TRBV4-3 and J usage is TRBJ1-1, with TRBD1 identical over 9 bases. Trimming removed 5 bases from V and 3 bases from J; junction bases left unmatched: 7. CDR1 and CDR2 from the germline V gene are LGHNA and YSLEER. CDR3 length: 15 amino acids. The CDR3 reads CASSFRTGEDTEAFF. For the CDR3, the DNA is TGCGCCAGCAGCTTCCGGACAGGGGAGGACACTGAAGCTTTCTTT.

V gene TRBV7-8 combines with J gene TRBJ2-7; possible D gene TRBD1, 6 bases. Germline values: CDR1 SGHVS, CDR2 FQNEAQ. Trimming removed 4 bases at V and 0 bases at J, with 16 bases between. The length of the CDR3 is 16 residues. CDR3 DNA: TGTGCCAGCAGCTCCCTGAGGACAGTTTCCTCCTACGAGCAGTACTTC. Translating it yields CASSSLRTVSSYEQYF.

V gene TRBV7-2 combines with J gene TRBJ1-2, with unresolved D. Germline CDR1 SGHTA, CDR2 FQGNSA. V dropped 2 bases and J dropped 8 bases, with 18 bases sitting between them. The CDR3 runs 15 residues. CDR3: CASSLNLGSPDGYTF. DNA of the CDR3: TGTGCCAGCAGCTTAAATCTCGGCAGCCCAGACGGCTACACCTTC.

This clone was observed a single time. The V call is TRBV6-1, the J call TRBJ1-4; the D is unclear. The CDR3 has 15 residues. V lost 0 bases, J lost 0 bases, and 5 bases lay in between. Germline loops: CDR1 MNHNS, CDR2 SASEGT. CDR3 coding DNA: TGTGCCAGCAGTGAAGCTGGGTCAACTAATGAAAAACTGTTTTTT. Protein sequence: CASSEAGSTNEKLFF.

The chain carries TRBV6-5 and TRBJ1-1, with D possibly being TRBD1 (6 bases). The CDR3 has 15 residues. V lost 0 bases, J lost 2 bases, and 10 bases lay in between. Germline lookup yields CDR1 MNHEY and CDR2 SVGAGI. This chain's CDR3 is CASSYSSGANTEAFF. The CDR3 DNA reads TGTGCCAGCAGTTACTCGTCAGGGGCTAACACTGAAGCTTTCTTT.

This clone showed up just a few times. This rearrangement joins TRBV6-2 or TRBV6-3 to TRBJ2-7; D remains ambiguous. CDR3 size: 14 residues. The germline V gene encodes CDR1 MNHEY and CDR2 SVGEGT. V was cut by 2 bases and J by 2 bases, with 10 bases left in between. The CDR3 DNA reads as TGTGCCAGCAGTTACCAGCCAGGCACCTACGAGCAGTACTTC. Translation gives CASSYQPGTYEQYF.

The V and J genes are TRBV9 and TRBJ2-5; 8 nucleotides line up with TRBD2. Germline V gene data show CDR1 as SGDLS and CDR2 as YYNGEE. This CDR3 region has 18 residues. V trimming: 0 bases; J trimming: 2 bases; junction bases outside the gene matches: 12. This CDR3 is CASSVEGSGARIQETQYF. The CDR3 coding sequence is TGTGCCAGCAGCGTAGAGGGTAGCGGGGCGAGAATACAAGAGACCCAGTACTTC.

This sequence joins TRBV27 and TRBJ1-6; D unclear. CDR3 length: 17 amino acids. Germline V lookup: CDR1 MNHEY, CDR2 SMNVEV (reference sequence). V lost 8 bases, J lost 0 bases, and 17 bases lay in between. The CDR3 sequence: CASSTRRASSYNSPLHF. The CDR3, as DNA: TGTGCCAGCTCAACACGGAGAGCCAGCTCCTATAATTCACCCCTCCACTTT.

This chain links TRBV4-3 with TRBJ2-3; no firm D call. The V end was cut by 2 bases, the J end by 2 bases, with 11 bases between. The length of the CDR3 is 15 residues. Germline CDR1 is LGHNA and CDR2 is YSLEER. This CDR3 reads CASSQLLGNTDTQYF. The CDR3 nucleotides are TGCGCCAGCAGCCAACTGCTGGGTAACACAGATACGCAGTATTTT.

The chain carries TRBV7-9 and TRBJ1-2; D gene unclear. Germline loops: CDR1 SEHNR, CDR2 FQNEAQ (reference sequence). This CDR3 contains 12 residues. Trimming pared 2 bases from V and 6 bases from J, leaving 7 bases between. The CDR3 is CASSLLFDGYTF. The CDR3 coding sequence is TGTGCCAGCAGCTTACTTTTCGATGGCTACACCTTC.

The rearrangement links TRBV7-9 to TRBJ2-3; 8 nucleotides line up with TRBD2. Germline CDR1 reads SEHNR; CDR2 reads FQNEAQ (reference sequence). J was trimmed by 0 bases and V by 6 bases; bases with no gene match: 11. The CDR3 is 17 residues long. CDR3 in amino acids: CASRRRGDDTSTDTQYF. CDR3 nucleotides: TGTGCCAGCAGGAGGCGGGGGGACGATACTAGCACAGATACGCAGTATTTT.

The chain recombines TRBV27 with TRBJ1-5, with D perhaps TRBD1 (6 bases). The germline V and J ends were trimmed by 5 bases and 1 base, with 15 bases remaining between them. Germline V CDR1 and CDR2: MNHEY, SMNVEV (reference sequence). The length of the CDR3 is 16 residues. CDR3 amino acids: CASSPRGGLSNQPQHF. CDR3 coding DNA: TGTGCCAGCAGTCCTAGGGGGGGGCTGAGCAATCAGCCCCAGCATTTT.

V gene TRBV2 combines with J gene TRBJ2-3; D possibly corresponds to TRBD1 (5 bases). Germline CDR1 reads SNHLY; CDR2 reads FYNNEI. V was pared by 2 bases and J by 2 bases, with 17 bases between. This CDR3 has 17 amino acids. CDR3 protein: CASSEPQRQTHTDTQYF. The DNA for the CDR3 is TGTGCCAGCAGTGAACCCCAGCGACAGACACACACAGATACGCAGTATTTT.

The chain carries TRBV30 and TRBJ2-7; 7 positions match TRBD2. The germline V gene encodes CDR1 GTSNPN and CDR2 SVGIG (reference sequence). The CDR3 is 16 residues long. V lost 4 bases, J lost 5 bases, and 17 bases stayed unmatched. The CDR3 DNA sequence: TGTGCCTGGACCAACGAGTTGCGGGGGACGGGACACGAGCAGTACTTC. Encoded protein: CAWTNELRGTGHEQYF. The full variable domain, rest sourced from reference TRBV30 and TRBJ2-7, is SQTIHQWPATLVQPVGSPLSLECTVEGTSNPNLYWYRQAAGRGLQLLFYSVGIGQISSEVPQNLSASRPQDRQFILSSKKLLLSDSGFYLCAWTNELRGTGHEQYFGPGTRLTVT.